These T cell receptor beta chains were read from a single sample in a study of tumor and adjacent non-tumor tissue in lung cancer. TCRdb ran MiXCR on the multiplex PCR reads and lists one entry per CDR3 protein. The sample includes about 75,000 distinct CDR3 sequences, over 75% of them seen just once. Sequenced: lung tumor tissue. The receptors derive from a woman aged 45-65 years with non-small cell lung cancer. The CDR3 runs from the conserved cysteine through the conserved F or W. Fields, in order: CDR3 DNA, CDR3 protein, clone size, J gene, D gene, CDR3 length, V gene. D genes are given only for firm matches. Only part of the rows carry a size: once, few, many, or a class if the clone is expanded.

DNA: TGTGCCTGGAGTAGGACAGGGGGCTTGGATGGCTACACCTTC
CDR3: CAWSRTGGLDGYTF
size: many
J: TRBJ1-2
D: TRBD1
length: 14
V: TRBV30

DNA: TGCGCCAGCAGCCAAGATCCAAGGGTAGCGCCCACTGTGGAGCAGTACTTC
CDR3: CASSQDPRVAPTVEQYF
size: medium-sized
J: TRBJ2-7
D: -
length: 17
V: TRBV4-1

DNA: TGCGCCGGCAGCTTTGAGAGGGTGAATGAAAAACTGTTTTTT
CDR3: CAGSFERVNEKLFF
size: -
J: TRBJ1-4
D: -
length: 14
V: TRBV5-1

DNA: TGCGCCTGCAGCCAAGACCGGGGGGGCCACGAGCAGTATTTC
CDR3: CACSQDRGGHEQYF
size: -
J: TRBJ2-7
D: TRBD2
length: 14
V: TRBV4-1

DNA: TGTGCCAGCAGCTCACTGGGTTGCGAGCAGTACTTC
CDR3: CASSSLGCEQYF
size: -
J: TRBJ2-7
D: -
length: 12
V: TRBV11-2

DNA: TGTGCCAGCAGCCGCAGACTAGAAGAGACCTACGAGCAGTACTTC
CDR3: CASSRRLEETYEQYF
size: few
J: TRBJ2-7
D: -
length: 15
V: TRBV12-3/TRBV12-4

DNA: TGTGCCAGCACGAGACTGGGAGGCTACACCTTC
CDR3: CASTRLGGYTF
size: -
J: TRBJ1-2
D: -
length: 11
V: TRBV6-5

DNA: TGTGCCAGTAGCTTAGACCGGACGGGAGGGTCGGAAGAGGCCCAGTACTTC
CDR3: CASSLDRTGGSEEAQYF
size: -
J: TRBJ2-5
D: TRBD2
length: 17
V: TRBV7-8

DNA: TGTGCCAGCCAGCTACTGGGACGGGGGGCCAACGAGCAGTACTTC
CDR3: CASQLLGRGANEQYF
size: -
J: TRBJ2-7
D: -
length: 15
V: TRBV6-2/TRBV6-3

DNA: TGTGCCAGCAGCTTAGGGCATACAGGGGAAGGATATGGCTTCACCTTC
CDR3: CASSLGHTGEGYGFTF
size: -
J: TRBJ1-2
D: TRBD1
length: 16
V: TRBV7-9

DNA: TGTGCCAGCAGTGAGGGACAGTGGTCGGCGGATGGGCAGTTCTTC
CDR3: CASSEGQWSADGQFF
size: -
J: TRBJ2-1
D: TRBD1
length: 15
V: TRBV6-1

DNA: TGTGCCATCAGTGAGTCCCGGGGAGCGAACAATGAGCAGTTTTTC
CDR3: CAISESRGANNEQFF
size: once
J: TRBJ2-1
D: -
length: 15
V: TRBV10-3

DNA: TGCAGCGCCGGACTGATAAATACTGAAGCTTTCTTT
CDR3: CSAGLINTEAFF
size: few
J: TRBJ1-1
D: -
length: 12
V: TRBV29-1

DNA: TGTACCAACAGCATCCCGGGACAGGGGTTTGAAAAACTGTTTTTT
CDR3: CTNSIPGQGFEKLFF
size: -
J: TRBJ1-4
D: TRBD1
length: 15
V: TRBV28

DNA: TGTGTCAGCAGTAGAGGGCGAGGCACTGAAGCTTTCTTT
CDR3: CVSSRGRGTEAFF
size: -
J: TRBJ1-1
D: -
length: 13
V: TRBV6-5

DNA: TGCAGTGATAGAGAGGAGCCTGGTAGAAACGAGCAGTACTTC
CDR3: CSDREEPGRNEQYF
size: -
J: TRBJ2-7
D: -
length: 14
V: TRBV20-1

DNA: TGTGCCAGGAGCCAAGGACCAAGGTATAGCAATCAGCCCCAGCATTTT
CDR3: CARSQGPRYSNQPQHF
size: -
J: TRBJ1-5
D: -
length: 16
V: TRBV4-2

DNA: TGTGCCAACAGTGAAGTGGGAGGGGGTATTGGGCCCAACGTCCTGACTTTC
CDR3: CANSEVGGGIGPNVLTF
size: once
J: TRBJ2-6
D: -
length: 17
V: TRBV6-1

DNA: TGCTGTGCTAGTCCAGAGGCTAACAATGGCTACACCTTC
CDR3: CCASPEANNGYTF
size: once
J: TRBJ1-2
D: -
length: 13
V: TRBV20-1

DNA: TGCAGTGCTCAGGGGGCCGGGGCAGGAGGGACTGAAGCTTTCTTT
CDR3: CSAQGAGAGGTEAFF
size: -
J: TRBJ1-1
D: TRBD1
length: 15
V: TRBV20-1

DNA: TGTGCCAGCAGTCGTAAAGAGAACACTGAAACTTTCTTT
CDR3: CASSRKENTETFF
size: -
J: TRBJ1-1
D: -
length: 13
V: TRBV6-1

DNA: TGTGCTAGTAGCTTGTTAGGAACTCGAAAGAATTCACCCCTCCACTTT
CDR3: CASSLLGTRKNSPLHF
size: -
J: TRBJ1-6
D: -
length: 16
V: TRBV5-4

DNA: TGTGCCAGCAGCCCCCGGGACAGGACCATCGGGGAGCTGTTTTTT
CDR3: CASSPRDRTIGELFF
size: few
J: TRBJ2-2
D: TRBD1
length: 15
V: TRBV11-2

DNA: TGTGCCAGCGGTTTCTCGAGGGAGCCGGGAGGCGAGCAGTACTTC
CDR3: CASGFSREPGGEQYF
size: -
J: TRBJ2-7
D: TRBD2
length: 15
V: TRBV28

DNA: TGCAGTGCTACCGGGACTAGCGGGACCTCCTACAATGAGCAGTTCTTC
CDR3: CSATGTSGTSYNEQFF
size: many
J: TRBJ2-1
D: TRBD2
length: 16
V: TRBV20-1

DNA: TGTGCCAGCAGCTTAGAGTCGGCCGGGGAGCTGTTTTTT
CDR3: CASSLESAGELFF
size: -
J: TRBJ2-2
D: -
length: 13
V: TRBV11-2

DNA: TGCAGTGCTAGAGTTCGGGAGCCCAACGAGCAGTACTTC
CDR3: CSARVREPNEQYF
size: many
J: TRBJ2-7
D: -
length: 13
V: TRBV20-1